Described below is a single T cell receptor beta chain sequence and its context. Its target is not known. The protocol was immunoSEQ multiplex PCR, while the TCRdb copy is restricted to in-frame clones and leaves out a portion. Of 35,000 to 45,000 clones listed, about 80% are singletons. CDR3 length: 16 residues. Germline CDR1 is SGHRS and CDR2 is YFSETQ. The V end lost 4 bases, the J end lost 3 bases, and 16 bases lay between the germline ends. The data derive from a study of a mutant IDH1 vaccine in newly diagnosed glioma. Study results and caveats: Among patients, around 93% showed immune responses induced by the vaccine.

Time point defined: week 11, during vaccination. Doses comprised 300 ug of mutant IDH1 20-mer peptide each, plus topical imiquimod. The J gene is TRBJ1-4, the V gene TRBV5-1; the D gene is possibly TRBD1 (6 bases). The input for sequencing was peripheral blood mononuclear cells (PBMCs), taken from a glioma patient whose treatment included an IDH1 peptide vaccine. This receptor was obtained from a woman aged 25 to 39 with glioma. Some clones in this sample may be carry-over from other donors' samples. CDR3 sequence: CASSALEGVPNEKLFF. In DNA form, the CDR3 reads TGCGCCAGCAGCGCCCTTGAGGGGGTCCCTAATGAAAAACTGTTTTTT.